One sample yielded the 10 T cell receptor beta chains listed below, sequenced in a study of blood T cell repertoires in COVID-19. Sequencing was performed with immunoSEQ multiplex PCR; in TCRdb, only in-frame clones are kept and a portion is missing. The table has 350,000 or so clones, roughly 84% seen once. The sample taken for sequencing was PBMCs or T cells enriched from blood (not recorded which). The receptor source for this set is a woman in her 30s who had recovered from COVID-19.

The J gene is TRBJ2-2, the V gene TRBV27; D might be TRBD1 (5 bases). Germline loops: CDR1 MNHEY, CDR2 SMNVEV (reference sequence). Trimming shortened V by 6 bases and J by 7 bases, and 21 bases separated the two germline ends. This CDR3 is 16 amino acids long. The CDR3 nucleotides are TGTGCCAGCAGCCATGGGGCGGACCTCATAGGCGGGGAGCTGTTTTTT. Its protein product is CASSHGADLIGGELFF.

The V and J genes are TRBV6-6 and TRBJ1-6, with D possibly being TRBD1 (5 bases). Germline CDR1 and CDR2: MNHNY and SVGAGI (reference sequence). The CDR3 loop spans 13 amino acids. With 6 bases removed from V and 7 bases from J, the gap between germline ends came to 10 bases. The CDR3, as DNA: TGTGCCAGCAGGCGTGACAGCAATTCACCCCTCCACTTT. Its translation is CASRRDSNSPLHF.

This sequence joins TRBV3-1 (or the pseudogene TRBV3-2) and TRBJ2-1; the D gene is possibly TRBD1 (6 bases). The V end was cut by 0 bases, the J end by 4 bases, with 10 bases between. The CDR3 extends over 15 amino acids. Germline CDR1 reads LGHDT; CDR2 reads YNNKEL (reference sequence). Here the CDR3 reads CASSQDPTGYNEQFF. In nucleotides, the CDR3 is TGTGCCAGCAGCCAAGATCCGACAGGATACAATGAGCAGTTCTTC.

The chain employs TRBV2 and TRBJ2-7; 11 nucleotides match TRBD1. V dropped 2 bases and J dropped 6; count of bases not matched to a gene: 6. The CDR3 totals 15 residues. Germline assignment: CDR1 SNHLY and CDR2 FYNNEI. In DNA form, the CDR3 reads TGTGCCAGCAGTGAACTCGGGACAGGGGGAGGCGAGCAGTACTTC. Its protein is CASSELGTGGGEQYF.

For the CDR3, the DNA is TGTGCCAGCAGTGGGACAGGGAATAACAATCAGCCCCAGCATTTT. Its translation: CASSGTGNNNQPQHF. This chain connects TRBV2 to TRBJ1-5; 8 nucleotides match TRBD1. Per germline, CDR1 SNHLY and CDR2 FYNNEI. This CDR3 has 15 amino acids. V shed 4 bases and J 3 bases; nucleotides not matched to a gene: 5. Combining the CDR3 with reference TRBV2 and TRBJ1-5 gives the whole variable domain EPEVTQTPSHQVTQMGQEVILRCVPISNHLYFYWYRQILGQKVEFLVSFYNNEISEKSEIFDDQFSVERPDGSNFTLKIRSTKLEDSAMYFCASSGTGNNNQPQHFGDGTRLSIL.

CDR3 residues: CASSQGPDRAYGYTF. The CDR3 region has the DNA TGCGCCAGCAGCCAAGGACCCGACAGGGCCTATGGCTACACCTTC. This chain connects TRBV4-3 to TRBJ1-2, with 7 bases fitting TRBD1. Unmatched junction bases numbered 6, after V lost 1 base and J lost 4 bases. This CDR3 has 15 residues. The germline V gene encodes CDR1 LGHNA and CDR2 YSLEER.

This chain connects TRBV14 to TRBJ2-2, with 11 bases identical to TRBD2. The germline gives CDR1 SGHDN, CDR2 FVKESK. The CDR3 length is 19 residues. V lost 0 bases and J lost 4; bases outside the gene matches: 10. CDR3 protein: CASSQDRLAGGGVTGELFF. The CDR3 region has the DNA TGTGCCAGCAGCCAAGATCGGCTAGCGGGGGGCGGAGTCACCGGGGAGCTGTTTTTT.

This chain connects TRBV4-2 to TRBJ2-3; 7 nucleotides agree with TRBD2. V lost 0 bases, J lost 15 bases, and 9 bases stayed unmatched. This CDR3 region has 13 residues. CDR1 is LGHNA and CDR2 is YNFKEQ in the germline V gene. CDR3 region: CASSQDIQRGDYF. The CDR3 DNA reads as TGTGCCAGCAGCCAAGATATCCAGCGGGGCGATTATTTT.

The J gene is TRBJ1-6, the V gene TRBV19; D is unclear. CDR1 and CDR2 from the germline V gene are LNHDA and SQIVND (reference sequence). The CDR3 runs 12 residues. The V gene lost 3 bases and the J gene lost 15 bases, with 12 bases spanning the gap. CDR3 sequence reads: CASSIAASGLHF. CDR3 sequence (DNA): TGTGCCAGTAGTATCGCGGCCTCGGGCCTCCACTTT.

The chain carries TRBV21-1 and TRBJ1-5. TRBV21-1 corresponds to a pseudogene. There are 13 residues in the CDR3. The chain's CDR3 is CASSNRPRQPQHF. In nucleotides, the CDR3 is TGTGCCAGCAGCAACCGTCCCCGTCAGCCCCAGCATTTT.